These 27 T cell receptor beta chains were sequenced from one sample in a study of OX40 agonist ivuxolimab in advanced cancers. Measured with immunoSEQ multiplex PCR; TCRdb has only the in-frame clones, and not every one. The data hold tens of thousands of clones, with 80% to 95% observed a single time. Sequenced here: CD4+ or CD8+ T cells sorted from blood, sampled in a trial of the OX40 agonist ivuxolimab. These receptors all come from an adult with an advanced solid tumor such as melanoma, head and neck, liver or kidney cancer.

The chain combines TRBV9 with TRBJ2-7; 16 bases are shared with TRBD2. The V gene end was trimmed by 3 bases and the J gene end by 5 bases; junction bases not matched to a gene: 8. The CDR3 sequence is 17 residues long. Germline V gene lookup returns CDR1 SGDLS and CDR2 YYNGEE. This chain's CDR3 is CASSEGGLAGGLNEQYF. CDR3 DNA: TGTGCCAGCAGCGAGGGGGGACTAGCGGGAGGGCTCAACGAGCAGTACTTC.

This clone appeared a single time. The chain joins TRBV19 to TRBJ2-3; D possibly corresponds to TRBD2 (5 bases). CDR1 LNHDA and CDR2 SQIVND come from the germline V gene (reference sequence). V lost 6 bases and J 2 bases, leaving 12 bases between the germline ends. The CDR3 spans 14 residues. CDR3 in DNA: TGTGCCAGTAGACTTATCGGGAACACAGATACGCAGTATTTT. Translated: CASRLIGNTDTQYF.

The chain employs TRBV6-5 and TRBJ1-3; tentatively, D is TRBD1 (6 bases). The CDR3 loop spans 15 amino acids. Trimming shortened V by 5 bases and J by 0 bases, and 11 bases separated the two germline ends. Germline CDR1 is MNHEY and CDR2 is SVGAGI. The CDR3 loop reads CASSPGHSSGNTIYF. CDR3 in DNA: TGTGCCAGCAGTCCGGGACACAGCTCTGGAAACACCATATATTTT.

The chain recombines TRBV7-2 with TRBJ2-7; perhaps TRBD2 as D (5 bases). V gave up 1 base and J gave up 3 bases, with 10 bases separating them. Germline values: CDR1 SGHTA, CDR2 FQGNSA. The CDR3 spans 14 residues. CDR3 sequence: CASSLVPSIYEQYF. Here the CDR3 DNA reads TGTGCCAGCAGCTTAGTCCCTAGCATCTACGAGCAGTACTTC.

The rearrangement joins TRBV27 to TRBJ1-1, with D perhaps TRBD1 (5 bases). Trimming took off 3 bases at V and 1 base at J, with 18 bases between the two ends. The CDR3 runs 17 residues. Per germline, CDR1 MNHEY and CDR2 SMNVEV (reference sequence). The CDR3 is CASSLGGKRAANTEAFF. CDR3 in DNA: TGTGCCAGCAGTTTGGGGGGGAAGAGGGCGGCGAACACTGAAGCTTTCTTT.

The chain has TRBV11-3 and TRBJ2-1, with a possible D match to TRBD2 (6 bases). V lost 5 bases and J lost 5, with 13 bases in between. Germline V gene data show CDR1 as SGHNT and CDR2 as YENEEA. This CDR3 contains 14 residues. CDR3 protein: CASSPRDWDNEQFF. CDR3 DNA: TGTGCCAGCAGCCCTCGGGACTGGGACAATGAGCAGTTCTTC.

This chain uses TRBV5-8 with TRBJ1-5; D uncertain. Germline CDR1 and CDR2: SGHTS and YDEGEE. V was clipped by 2 bases and J by 1 base, with 7 bases between them. CDR3 size: 14 residues. The CDR3, as DNA: TGTGCCAGCAGCTTCCGGGGAAGCAATCAGCCCCAGCATTTT. Residues: CASSFRGSNQPQHF.

J is TRBJ2-2 and V is TRBV18, with 7 bases matching TRBD1. The junction had 4 bases not matched to a gene; V was cut back by 6 bases and J by 3 bases. CDR3 length: 14 residues. The V gene's germline CDR1 is KGHSH and CDR2 LQKENI. CDR3 sequence reads: CASSGTEDTGELFF. In nucleotides, the CDR3 is TGTGCCAGCTCCGGGACAGAAGACACCGGGGAGCTGTTTTTT.

The V and J genes are TRBV7-6 and TRBJ1-3; weak D call: TRBD1 (5 bases). CDR1 is SGHVS, CDR2 FNYEAQ, per germline. This CDR3 contains 16 residues. V lost 5 bases, J lost 0 bases, and 14 bases lay in between. The CDR3 DNA reads as TGTGCCAGCAGCAAGAGGACGGGGGGCTCTGGAAACACCATATATTTT. Translating gives CASSKRTGGSGNTIYF. Full variable domain (remainder filled in from reference TRBV7-6 and TRBJ1-3): GAGVSQSPRYKVTKRGQDVALRCDPISGHVSLYWYRQALGQGPEFLTYFNYEAQQDKSGLPNDRFSAERPEGSISTLTIQRTEQRDSAMYRCASSKRTGGSGNTIYFGEGSWLTVV.

The chain joins TRBV11-3 to TRBJ2-3; 8 bases fit TRBD2. The trim removed 1 base at V and 6 bases at J, leaving 6 bases unmatched. The CDR3 is 15 amino acids. Germline assignment: CDR1 SGHNT and CDR2 YENEEA. The CDR3 loop is CASSLGTSRGDTQYF. For the CDR3, the DNA is TGTGCCAGCAGCTTAGGGACTAGCCGCGGGGATACGCAGTATTTT.

The DNA of the CDR3 is TGCGCCAGCAGCTTGGGGCCCCGGCTAGCGACGAGCTCCTACGAGCAGTACTTC. Amino acid sequence: CASSLGPRLATSSYEQYF. This chain joins TRBV5-1 and TRBJ2-7; D may be TRBD2 (6 bases). The V and J ends lost 0 bases and 0 bases respectively, with 19 bases between them. Germline assignment: CDR1 SGHRS and CDR2 YFSETQ. The CDR3 is 18 residues long.

This sequence joins TRBV6-5 and TRBJ2-1; TRBD2 aligns across 10 bases. V shed 4 bases, J shed 6 bases, and the junction held 9 bases outside the gene matches. The CDR3 sequence is 16 residues long. Germline CDR1 and CDR2: MNHEY and SVGAGI. The chain's CDR3 is CASSFRSGRPPNEQFF. DNA of the CDR3: TGTGCCAGCAGTTTCCGTAGCGGGAGGCCCCCCAATGAGCAGTTCTTC.

The CDR3: CASSLTVINYGYTF. In DNA form, the CDR3 reads TGTGCCAGCAGCTTAACAGTTATAAACTATGGCTACACCTTC. The chain is built from TRBV7-9 and TRBJ1-2; D call uncertain. Germline V gives CDR1 SEHNR, CDR2 FQNEAQ (reference sequence). The V and J ends lost 2 bases and 2 bases respectively, with 9 bases between them. The CDR3 is 14 residues long.

The chain links TRBV5-4 to TRBJ1-2, with 7 bases identical to TRBD1. Trimming removed 6 bases from V and 5 bases from J; junction bases left unmatched: 13. The germline CDR1 and CDR2 sequences are SGHNT and YYREEE (reference sequence). There are 15 residues in the CDR3. In DNA form, the CDR3 reads TGTGCCAGCACCCCCCGACAGGGCCTACGGTATGGCTACACCTTC. Its protein product is CASTPRQGLRYGYTF.

This rearrangement joins TRBV19 to TRBJ2-7, with TRBD2 as a possible D gene (7 bases). CDR1 and CDR2 (germline): LNHDA, SQIVND (reference sequence). V was shortened by 6 bases and J by 6 bases, with 33 bases between the two germline ends. This CDR3 comprises 19 residues. The CDR3 DNA is TGTGCCAGTAGCCCGGGGGGCGGGAGAAGTGGTCCTGTTTATCTCGAGCAGTACTTC. It translates to CASSPGGGRSGPVYLEQYF.

This chain links TRBV27 with TRBJ1-1, with D perhaps matching TRBD1 (5 bases). V was cut by 4 bases and J by 2 bases, with 11 bases left in between. This CDR3 has 14 amino acids. Germline V gene data show CDR1 as MNHEY and CDR2 as SMNVEV (reference sequence). The CDR3 loop is CASSSRQSNTEAFF. For the CDR3, the DNA is TGTGCCAGCAGTTCACGACAGAGCAACACTGAAGCTTTCTTT.

V gene TRBV7-9 combines with J gene TRBJ2-1, with 8 positions matching TRBD1. The CDR3 runs 18 residues. With V trimmed by 4 bases and J by 3 bases, 14 bases remained unmatched. The germline CDR1 and CDR2 sequences are SEHNR and FQNEAQ (reference sequence). CDR3 in amino acids: CASSSSDRQGNFYNEQFF. CDR3 bases: TGTGCCAGCAGCTCCTCGGATCGACAGGGGAATTTCTACAATGAGCAGTTCTTC.

This chain uses TRBV30 with TRBJ2-5, with no clear D. The CDR3 contains 11 residues. CDR1 and CDR2 (germline): GTSNPN, SVGIG (reference sequence). Trimming cost V 0 bases and J 4 bases, with 3 bases left between them. DNA for the CDR3: TGTGCCTGGAGTGTTGTAGAGACCCAGTACTTC. As protein: CAWSVVETQYF.

The chain uses TRBV29-1 and TRBJ2-7, with D unclear. Germline V gene data show CDR1 as SQVTM and CDR2 as ANQGSEA. V was trimmed by 3 bases and J by 5 bases, leaving 11 bases between them. The CDR3 runs 12 residues. The CDR3 nucleotides are TGCAGCGTTGATTTGGGATTCGACGAGCAGTACTTC. Amino acids: CSVDLGFDEQYF.

This chain connects TRBV18 to TRBJ2-3; unclear D gene. Per the germline V gene, CDR1 is KGHSH and CDR2 is LQKENI. This CDR3 region has 14 residues. Trimming removed 4 bases from V and 1 base from J, with 9 bases in between. CDR3 amino acids: CASSQRQRTDTQYF. The CDR3 nucleotides are TGTGCCAGCTCACAACGACAACGCACAGATACGCAGTATTTT.

This clone has more than one count but fewer than ten. This chain links TRBV20-1 with TRBJ2-7; a possible D gene is TRBD2 (5 bases). CDR3 length: 11 amino acids. Germline assignment: CDR1 DFQATT and CDR2 SNEGSKA (reference sequence). V lost 1 base to trimming and J lost 6 bases, with 7 bases between them. CDR3 sequence (DNA): TGCAGTGCTAGAGGGGAGTCCGAGCAGTACTTC. Translated, it gives CSARGESEQYF.

This chain uses TRBV5-6 with TRBJ1-4; no reliable D call. This CDR3 spans 14 amino acids. V was clipped by 2 bases and J by 2 bases, with 7 bases between them. Germline values: CDR1 SGHDT, CDR2 YYEEEE. CDR3 coding DNA: TGTGCCAGCAGCTTCCCCAGCACTAATGAAAAACTGTTTTTT. This gives the protein CASSFPSTNEKLFF. Using reference TRBV5-6 and TRBJ1-4 for the parts outside the CDR3, the full variable domain is DAGVTQSPTHLIKTRGQQVTLRCSPKSGHDTVSWYQQALGQGPQFIFQYYEEEERQRGNFPDRFSGHQFPNYSSELNVNALLLGDSALYLCASSFPSTNEKLFFGSGTQLSVL.

The rearrangement links TRBV19 to TRBJ1-5; TRBD1 might be the D (5 bases). Trimming removed 0 bases at V and 0 bases at J, with 12 bases between. There are 17 residues in the CDR3. Germline CDR1 and CDR2: LNHDA and SQIVND (reference sequence). CDR3 in amino acids: CASSIEGRGLSNQPQHF. The CDR3 DNA is TGTGCCAGTAGTATAGAGGGGCGAGGGCTTAGCAATCAGCCCCAGCATTTT.

The chain uses TRBV6-1 and TRBJ2-1; D may match TRBD1 or TRBD2 (5 bases each). V dropped 1 base and J dropped 1 base, with 11 bases sitting between them. The length of the CDR3 is 16 residues. CDR1 is MNHNS and CDR2 is SASEGT in the germline V gene. CDR3 bases: TGTGCCAGCAGTGAAGATCTGAGGGGATCCTACAATGAGCAGTTCTTC. This sequence encodes CASSEDLRGSYNEQFF.

The CDR3 here is CSISSGRAVIDTQYF. The CDR3 bases are TGCAGCATAAGTAGCGGGAGGGCCGTTATAGATACGCAGTATTTT. The V call is TRBV29-1, the J call TRBJ2-3, with 11 bases lining up with TRBD2. The V segment lost 8 bases and the J segment 5 bases; nucleotides outside the gene matches: 12. There are 15 residues in the CDR3. Germline CDR1 SQVTM, CDR2 ANQGSEA.

The chain uses TRBV19 and TRBJ2-3; D is unresolved. This CDR3 has 15 residues. Germline-derived CDR1 and CDR2 are LNHDA and SQIVND (reference sequence). V lost 6 bases to trimming and J lost 6 bases, with 19 bases between them. The CDR3 here is CASSPRWWSVDTQYF. CDR3 sequence (DNA): TGTGCCAGTAGCCCCCGATGGTGGTCAGTGGATACGCAGTATTTT.

The rearrangement links TRBV7-7 to TRBJ2-5, with D maybe TRBD1 (5 bases). Trimming took off 1 base at V and 4 bases at J, with 13 bases between the two ends. The CDR3 is 15 residues long. Germline lookup yields CDR1 SSHAT and CDR2 FNYEAQ (reference sequence). The CDR3 region has the DNA TGTGCCAGCAGCTTAGGCCTCGGCAGGGCAGAGACCCAGTACTTC. Translation gives CASSLGLGRAETQYF. Filled out from reference TRBV7-7 and TRBJ2-5, the complete variable domain reads GAGVSQSPRYKVTKRGQDVTLRCDPISSHATLYWYQQALGQGPEFLTYFNYEAQPDKSGLPSDRFSAERPEGSISTLTIQRTEQRDSAMYRCASSLGLGRAETQYFGPGTRLLVL.